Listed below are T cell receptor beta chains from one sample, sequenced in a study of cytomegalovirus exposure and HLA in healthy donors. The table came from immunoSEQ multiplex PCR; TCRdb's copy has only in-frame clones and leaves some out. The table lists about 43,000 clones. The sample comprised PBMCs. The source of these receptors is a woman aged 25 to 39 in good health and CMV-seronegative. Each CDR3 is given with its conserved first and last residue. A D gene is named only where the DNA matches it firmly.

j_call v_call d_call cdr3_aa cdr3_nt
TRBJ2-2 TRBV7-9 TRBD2 CASSFGGIAGGPRELFF TGTGCCAGCAGCTTTGGCGGGATAGCGGGAGGGCCAAGGGAGCTGTTTTTT
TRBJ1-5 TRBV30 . CAGSARLNRDQPQHF TGTGCCGGGAGTGCAAGACTGAATCGTGATCAGCCCCAGCATTTT
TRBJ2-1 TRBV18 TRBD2 CASSPPRLAEISEQFF TGTGCCAGCTCACCACCCAGGCTAGCGGAAATCAGCGAGCAGTTCTTC
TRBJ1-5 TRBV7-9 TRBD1 CASSPGDSLNQPQHF TGTGCCAGCAGCCCAGGGGACAGCCTAAATCAGCCCCAGCATTTT
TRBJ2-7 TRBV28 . CASSSLIQTYEQYF TGTGCCAGCAGTTCCCTTATCCAAACATACGAGCAGTACTTC
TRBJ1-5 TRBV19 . CASRVGGGNQPQHF TGTGCCAGTAGGGTGGGGGGGGGCAATCAGCCCCAGCATTTT
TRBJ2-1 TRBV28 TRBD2 CAGRSGGSYNEQFF TGTGCCGGCCGAAGCGGGGGCTCCTACAATGAGCAGTTCTTC
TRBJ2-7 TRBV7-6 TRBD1 CASSLNAGGGIYEQYF TGTGCCAGCAGCTTAAATGCAGGGGGCGGTATCTACGAGCAGTACTTC
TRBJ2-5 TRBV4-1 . CASSLWAQETQYF TGCGCCAGCAGCCTATGGGCCCAAGAGACCCAGTACTTC
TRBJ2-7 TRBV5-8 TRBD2 CASSLPSGREQYF TGTGCCAGCAGCTTACCCTCCGGGAGGGAGCAGTACTTC
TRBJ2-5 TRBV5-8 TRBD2 CASSLGGLAGEGETQYF TGTGCCAGCAGCTTGGGGGGACTAGCGGGAGAAGGGGAGACCCAGTACTTC